These 9 T cell receptor beta chains were all obtained from the same sample, sequenced in a study of blood T cell repertoires in COVID-19. Only in-frame clones appear in the TCRdb table, and some are missing; sequencing was by immunoSEQ multiplex PCR. The profile shows 100,000 or so clones, 80% to 85% of them singletons. Sequenced sample: peripheral blood. The receptor source for this set is a man between 65 and 79 years old with active or convalescent COVID-19.

The chain carries TRBV2 and TRBJ1-2, with a tentative D call TRBD1 (5 bases). Germline loops: CDR1 SNHLY, CDR2 FYNNEI. V was clipped by 2 bases and J by 4 bases, with 14 bases between them. CDR3 length: 15 residues. CDR3 nucleotide sequence: TGTGCCAGCAGTGAAAAAGGGGCTCTAGGCTATGGCTACACCTTC. It codes for CASSEKGALGYGYTF.

V usage is TRBV5-1 and J usage is TRBJ2-3, with 9 positions matching TRBD1. This CDR3 spans 15 amino acids. The junction had 6 bases not matched to a gene; V was cut back by 4 bases and J by 3 bases. Germline CDR1 and CDR2: SGHRS and YFSETQ. The DNA of the CDR3 is TGCGCCAGCAGCCCACAGGGGGCTCGGACAGATACGCAGTATTTT. It is translated as CASSPQGARTDTQYF.

The gene calls are TRBV2 and TRBJ2-5; 11 positions agree with TRBD1. The V gene's germline CDR1 is SNHLY and CDR2 FYNNEI. V lost 3 bases to trimming and J lost 5 bases; unmatched junction nucleotides: 5. This CDR3 has 15 residues. The CDR3 reads CASSEVGQGVETQYF. For the CDR3, the DNA is TGTGCCAGCAGTGAGGTGGGACAGGGGGTGGAGACCCAGTACTTC.

This rearrangement joins TRBV30 to TRBJ2-6, with TRBD2 as a possible D gene (7 bases). The CDR3 consists of 18 residues. Germline values: CDR1 GTSNPN, CDR2 SVGIG (reference sequence). The V end was cut by 0 bases, the J end by 0 bases, with 15 bases between. Written as DNA, the CDR3 is TGTGCCTGGAGTGTACTGAGGGGGGGTCCCTCTGGGGCCAACGTCCTGACTTTC. It specifies CAWSVLRGGPSGANVLTF.

J is TRBJ2-5 and V is TRBV7-3, with D possibly matching TRBD2 (5 bases). Per the germline V gene, CDR1 is SGHTA and CDR2 is FQGTGA. The CDR3 runs to 16 residues. Trimming cost V 2 bases and J 1 base, with 14 bases left between them. The CDR3 DNA follows: TGTGCCAGCAGCTTAGGTGGGAGAGGGCCCCAAGAGACCCAGTACTTC. This gives the protein CASSLGGRGPQETQYF.

This clone is a singleton in its sample. The V call is TRBV3-1 (or the pseudogene TRBV3-2), the J call TRBJ1-1; D gene ambiguous. Germline V gene data show CDR1 as LGHDT and CDR2 as YNNKEL (reference sequence). CDR3 length equals 13 residues. With 4 bases removed from V and 4 bases from J, the gap between germline ends came to 10 bases. This CDR3 is CASSPSKPTEAFF. CDR3 DNA sequence: TGTGCCAGCAGCCCCTCTAAGCCCACTGAAGCTTTCTTT.

The rearrangement links TRBV3-1 (or the pseudogene TRBV3-2) to TRBJ1-2, with 9 bases fitting TRBD1. The CDR3 runs 16 residues. Germline V gives CDR1 LGHDT, CDR2 YNNKEL (reference sequence). The J segment lost 4 bases and the V segment lost 1 base, leaving 7 bases of the junction unmatched. CDR3 loop: CASSQAPGQGGYGYTF. The CDR3 DNA reads TGTGCCAGCAGCCAAGCCCCGGGACAGGGCGGCTATGGCTACACCTTC.

The rearrangement links TRBV18 to TRBJ1-5; weak D call: TRBD1 (6 bases). The germline V and J ends were trimmed by 3 bases and 3 bases, with 9 bases remaining between them. Germline V gives CDR1 KGHSH, CDR2 LQKENI. There are 14 residues in the CDR3. The CDR3 DNA follows: TGTGCCAGCTCACCTCGGACAGACAATCAGCCCCAGCATTTT. It specifies CASSPRTDNQPQHF. Filled out from reference TRBV18 and TRBJ1-5, the complete variable domain reads NAGVMQNPRHLVRRRGQEARLRCSPMKGHSHVYWYRQLPEEGLKFMVYLQKENIIDESGMPKERFSAEFPKEGPSILRIQQVVRGDSAAYFCASSPRTDNQPQHFGDGTRLSIL.

J is TRBJ2-5 and V is TRBV3-1 (or the pseudogene TRBV3-2); the match to TRBD1 covers 12 bases. V lost 1 base and J lost 6; bases outside the gene matches: 6. The CDR3 covers 16 residues. In germline, CDR1 is LGHDT, CDR2 YNNKEL (reference sequence). In nucleotides, the CDR3 is TGTGCCAGCAGCCAAGTTGGGACAGGGGGCGCAAAGACCCAGTACTTC. Its translation: CASSQVGTGGAKTQYF.